This T cell receptor (beta chain) came from a study of blood T cell repertoires in COVID-19. Study in general: Both acute and convalescent COVID-19 samples were obtained from the United States, Italy and Spain. Sources were T cells, B-cell-depleted T cells, or PBMCs; the material itself was cDNA or gDNA.

Germline-derived CDR1 and CDR2 are SGHDN and FVKESK. The CDR3 runs 15 residues. Trimming took 2 bases from V and 3 from J, leaving 10 bases between them. As handled by the study authors: Reference gene primer amplification yielded estimated nucleated cell counts. Only in-frame clones appear in the TCRdb table, and some are missing; sequencing was by immunoSEQ multiplex PCR. The V and J calls and clone size were taken over from that table, and D and trimming were inferred from the DNA. Among approximately 82,000 clones, roughly four fifths were seen once, and the ten largest hold 35% to 40%. The receptor was isolated from an older woman with acute or convalescent COVID-19. The chain uses TRBV14 and TRBJ1-4, with a possible D match to TRBD1 (6 bases). The sample taken for sequencing was peripheral blood. In DNA, the CDR3 is TGTGCCAGCAGCCAACAGGGGTCGGCTAATGAAAAACTGTTTTTT. Amino acids: CASSQQGSANEKLFF. The entire variable domain, with the rest obtained from reference TRBV14 and TRBJ1-4, is as follows: EAGVTQFPSHSVIEKGQTVTLRCDPISGHDNLYWYRRVMGKEIKFLLHFVKESKQDESGMPNNRFLAERTGGTYSTLKVQPAELEDSGVYFCASSQQGSANEKLFFGSGTQLSVL.